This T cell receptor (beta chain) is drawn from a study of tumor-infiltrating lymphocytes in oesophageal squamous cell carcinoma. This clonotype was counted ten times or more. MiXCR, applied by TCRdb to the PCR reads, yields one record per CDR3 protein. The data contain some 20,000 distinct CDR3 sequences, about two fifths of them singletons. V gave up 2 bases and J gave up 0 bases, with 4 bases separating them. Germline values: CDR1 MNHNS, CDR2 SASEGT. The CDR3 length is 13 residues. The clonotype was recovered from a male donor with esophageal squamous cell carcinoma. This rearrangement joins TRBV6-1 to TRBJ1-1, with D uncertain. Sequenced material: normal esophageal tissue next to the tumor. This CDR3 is CASSEPLNTEAFF. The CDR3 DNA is TGTGCCAGCAGTGAACCCTTGAACACTGAAGCTTTCTTT.